This T cell receptor beta chain was sequenced during a study of a mutant IDH1 vaccine in newly diagnosed glioma. Study background: Following radiotherapy alone, or alongside temozolomide cycles, vaccination was started after an interval of 4-6 weeks.

Study findings and constraints: Induction of immune responses by the vaccine occurred in roughly 93% of patients.

Using immunoSEQ multiplex PCR, the repertoire was profiled, and TCRdb retains in-frame clones only, with some absent. The table shows approximately 32,000 clones, with 89% occurring only once. Regarding time point: week 47, end of study. Every vaccine dose comprised 300 ug of mutant IDH1 20-mer peptide plus topical imiquimod. Donors had new WHO grade 3 or 4 IDH1-mutant, ATRX-lost astrocytomas. This CDR3 has 13 residues. Trimming left V 3 bases short and J 2 bases short, with 8 bases between. Germline CDR1 and CDR2: LNHDA and SQIVND (reference sequence). On this clone: Its cognate antigen is unknown.

This clonotype was obtained from a man aged 35 to 55 with glioma. This specimen was PBMCs, taken from a glioma patient whose treatment included an IDH1 peptide vaccine. The J gene is TRBJ2-7, the V gene TRBV19; no clear D. CDR3 coding DNA: TGTGCCAGTAGTATTTGGCACCCCTACGAGCAGTACTTC. Translating gives CASSIWHPYEQYF.